The 17 T cell receptor beta chains in this list originate from one sample, sequenced in a study of blood T cell repertoires in COVID-19. Clones were read by immunoSEQ multiplex PCR, and TCRdb kept only the in-frame ones, dropping some. Of approximately 200,000 clones listed, about 84% are singletons. Sequenced sample: PBMCs or T cells enriched from blood (not recorded which). The source of these receptors is a woman aged 25 to 39 who had recovered from COVID-19.

J is TRBJ2-1 and V is TRBV5-4; the D gene is possibly TRBD2 (5 bases). Germline V gene lookup returns CDR1 SGHNT and CDR2 YYREEE (reference sequence). The CDR3 totals 17 residues. Trimming took 0 bases from V and 7 from J, leaving 20 bases between them. CDR3 sequence: CASSLGEGAVGLNEQFF. CDR3 bases: TGTGCCAGCAGCTTGGGTGAGGGAGCTGTAGGGTTAAATGAGCAGTTCTTC.

For this clone: Sequence at one end of the junction differs from germline and may be a read error. This chain uses TRBV7-7 with TRBJ2-5; D remains unclear. This CDR3 has 13 amino acids. CDR1 and CDR2 (germline): SSHAT, FNYEAQ (reference sequence). As DNA, the CDR3 is TGTGCTAGCAGCTTAGTCGACCAAGAGACCCAGTACTTC. Translated, it gives CASSLVDQETQYF.

The V gene is TRBV28, the J gene TRBJ1-1, with 8 bases identical to TRBD1. The trim removed 6 bases at V and 5 bases at J, leaving 8 bases unmatched. Per germline, CDR1 MDHEN and CDR2 SYDVKM. This CDR3 has 14 amino acids. CDR3 sequence reads: CASSDQGAMTEAFF. The CDR3 DNA reads TGTGCCAGCAGCGATCAGGGGGCAATGACTGAAGCTTTCTTT.

This chain connects TRBV5-1 to TRBJ1-3; TRBD1 is a possible D gene (5 bases). The CDR3 sequence is 17 residues long. From germline, CDR1 is SGHRS and CDR2 YFSETQ. The V and J ends lost 0 bases and 0 bases respectively, with 13 bases between them. As DNA, the CDR3 is TGCGCCAGCAGCTTGGGTGCGGGGGGAAGCTCTGGAAACACCATATATTTT. Translation: CASSLGAGGSSGNTIYF. The full variable domain, rest sourced from reference TRBV5-1 and TRBJ1-3, is KAGVTQTPRYLIKTRGQQVTLSCSPISGHRSVSWYQQTPGQGLQFLFEYFSETQRNKGNFPGRFSGRQFSNSRSEMNVSTLELGDSALYLCASSLGAGGSSGNTIYFGEGSWLTVV.

The chain employs TRBV30 and TRBJ2-1, with 10 bases matching TRBD2. The germline V gene has CDR1 GTSNPN and CDR2 SVGIG (reference sequence). V dropped 2 bases and J dropped 3; count of bases not matched to a gene: 10. The CDR3 loop spans 17 amino acids. The DNA for the CDR3 is TGTGCCTGGAGTCGTACGAGGACTAGCGGACGCTACAATGAGCAGTTCTTC. Protein product: CAWSRTRTSGRYNEQFF.

This clone came up once. The chain links TRBV28 to TRBJ2-7; D is possibly TRBD2 (5 bases). The length of the CDR3 is 14 residues. The germline CDR1 and CDR2 sequences are MDHEN and SYDVKM. V dropped 8 bases and J dropped 3 bases, with 17 bases sitting between them. The CDR3 region has the DNA TGTGCCAGCGGACTTACGGATCTTCGCTACGAGCAGTACTTC. Protein: CASGLTDLRYEQYF.

This clone was detected only a few times. V is TRBV28 and J is TRBJ2-2; 8 positions agree with TRBD1. The CDR3 is 16 residues long. The J segment lost 1 base and the V segment lost 5 bases, leaving 6 bases of the junction unmatched. Germline V gene lookup returns CDR1 MDHEN and CDR2 SYDVKM. CDR3 in DNA: TGTGCCAGCAGTCCATTACAGGGGGTGAACACCGGGGAGCTGTTTTTT. Amino acid sequence: CASSPLQGVNTGELFF. The full variable domain, its missing parts supplied by reference TRBV28 and TRBJ2-2, is DVKVTQSSRYLVKRTGEKVFLECVQDMDHENMFWYRQDPGLGLRLIYFSYDVKMKEKGDIPEGYSVSREKKERFSLILESASTNQTSMYLCASSPLQGVNTGELFFGEGSRLTVL.

The chain couples TRBV14 to TRBJ1-4, with D maybe TRBD1 (5 bases). The length of the CDR3 is 15 residues. V was pared by 1 base and J by 11 bases, with 17 bases between. The germline CDR1 and CDR2 sequences are SGHDN and FVKESK. The CDR3 sequence: CASSQVQGLSEKLFF. CDR3 sequence (DNA): TGTGCCAGCAGCCAAGTTCAGGGATTATCGGAGAAACTGTTTTTT.

This sequence joins TRBV27 and TRBJ2-2; D is perhaps TRBD2 (6 bases). V was cut by 4 bases and J by 4 bases, with 16 bases left in between. The CDR3 has 16 residues. Germline V gene lookup returns CDR1 MNHEY and CDR2 SMNVEV (reference sequence). CDR3 residues: CASSSSGGLLTGELFF. The CDR3 DNA reads TGTGCCAGCAGTTCCTCCGGGGGATTACTCACCGGGGAGCTGTTTTTT.

This clone is a singleton in its sample. CDR3 region: CASKQGAFNEQFF. The CDR3 bases are TGTGCCAGCAAACAGGGGGCCTTCAATGAGCAGTTCTTC. V gene TRBV27 combines with J gene TRBJ2-1; TRBD1 agrees at 9 bases. The CDR3 has 13 amino acids. In germline, CDR1 is MNHEY, CDR2 SMNVEV (reference sequence). V shed 7 bases and J 6 bases; nucleotides not matched to a gene: 4.

This clone was seen more than once but under ten times. The J gene is TRBJ2-3, the V gene TRBV6-4, with D tentatively TRBD1 (5 bases). The germline V gene has CDR1 MRHNA and CDR2 SNTAGT. The V gene lost 4 bases and the J gene lost 2 bases, with 13 bases spanning the gap. The CDR3 extends over 15 amino acids. In DNA form, the CDR3 reads TGTGCCAGCAGTGTTGAGGCAGGGAACACAGATACGCAGTATTTT. The encoded protein is CASSVEAGNTDTQYF.

V usage is TRBV7-9 and J usage is TRBJ1-4, with D unresolved. Trimming took 5 bases from V and 8 from J, leaving 18 bases between them. The CDR3 covers 15 residues. In germline, CDR1 is SEHNR, CDR2 FQNEAQ (reference sequence). CDR3: CASSPPKDSHEKLFF. CDR3 nucleotides: TGTGCCAGCAGCCCCCCGAAGGACTCGCACGAAAAACTGTTTTTT.

V usage is TRBV12-3 or TRBV12-4 and J usage is TRBJ2-5; D is possibly TRBD1 (5 bases). Deletions cut 9 bases from V and 2 bases from J, with 10 bases between. The CDR3 spans 12 residues. This chain's CDR3 is CASSTAQETQYF. CDR3 nucleotides: TGTGCCAGTTCGACAGCTCAAGAGACCCAGTACTTC.

The chain employs TRBV19 and TRBJ1-4; D is uncertain. Trimming removed 5 bases at V and 4 bases at J, with 11 bases between. Germline V gene data show CDR1 as LNHDA and CDR2 as SQIVND (reference sequence). This CDR3 contains 14 residues. The CDR3 DNA is TGTGCCAGTAGTCTGGACGGGAATAATGAAAAACTGTTTTTT. It yields the protein CASSLDGNNEKLFF.

The chain is built from TRBV4-1 and TRBJ1-5, with D maybe TRBD1 (6 bases). CDR3 size: 14 residues. Germline CDR1 MGHRA, CDR2 YSYEKL. Trimming pared 0 bases from V and 6 bases from J, leaving 9 bases between. CDR3 in DNA: TGCGCCAGCAGCCAAGAGGGGGGGCTTCAGCCCCAGCATTTT. This translates into CASSQEGGLQPQHF.

This clone was detected only once. V and J are TRBV6-5 and TRBJ2-7, with D perhaps matching TRBD2 (6 bases). This CDR3 has 15 amino acids. V lost 6 bases to trimming and J lost 2 bases, with 17 bases between them. The germline V gene encodes CDR1 MNHEY and CDR2 SVGAGI. The CDR3 loop is CASRTGGGFTYEQYF. The CDR3 bases are TGTGCCAGCAGAACCGGGGGTGGCTTTACCTACGAGCAGTACTTC.

The chain combines TRBV28 with TRBJ1-2, with D possibly being TRBD1 (5 bases). With 1 base removed from V and 8 bases from J, the gap between germline ends came to 14 bases. The CDR3 runs 14 residues. Germline values: CDR1 MDHEN, CDR2 SYDVKM. The CDR3 region has the DNA TGTGCCAGCAGTTTATCGGGGGTCAGGGACGGCTACACCTTC. Translating it yields CASSLSGVRDGYTF.